A single sample gave rise to the 13 T cell receptor beta chains below, sequenced in a study of blood T cell repertoires in COVID-19. Sequencing used immunoSEQ multiplex PCR; TCRdb keeps in-frame clones, though not all of them. The sample carries about 140,000 clones, about 84% recorded once. Sequenced: PBMCs or T cells enriched from blood (not recorded which). The receptor source for this set is a young woman who had been exposed to COVID-19.

Concerning this clone itself: This same CDR3 is encoded by further DNA sequences in the sample. The V gene is TRBV28, the J gene TRBJ1-2; no clear D gene. The V gene lost 2 bases and the J gene lost 3 bases, with 7 bases spanning the gap. This CDR3 has 13 residues. The V gene's germline CDR1 is MDHEN and CDR2 SYDVKM. CDR3: CASSLGTDYGYTF. CDR3 coding DNA: TGTGCCAGCAGTTTAGGTACGGACTATGGCTACACCTTC.

This clone was seen more than once but under ten times. The rearrangement links TRBV19 to TRBJ1-1, with 8 positions matching TRBD1. Germline V gene data show CDR1 as LNHDA and CDR2 as SQIVND (reference sequence). V was clipped by 5 bases and J by 3 bases; unmatched bases: 2. CDR3 size: 13 residues. The CDR3 loop reads CASSGQGHTEAFF. The CDR3, as DNA: TGTGCCAGTAGTGGACAGGGTCACACTGAAGCTTTCTTT.

The chain is built from TRBV4-1 and TRBJ1-4; tentative D call: TRBD1 (5 bases). Germline V gene lookup returns CDR1 MGHRA and CDR2 YSYEKL. The CDR3 covers 14 residues. V shed 4 bases and J shed 5 bases, with 11 bases lying between them. CDR3 residues: CASSRGLGNEKLFF. Here the CDR3 DNA reads TGCGCCAGCAGCCGGGGACTAGGGAATGAAAAACTGTTTTTT.

This clone appeared a few times. This chain links TRBV19 with TRBJ2-1, with D hard to call. This CDR3 has 13 residues. V lost 3 bases and J 5 bases, leaving 8 bases between the germline ends. CDR1 is LNHDA and CDR2 is SQIVND in the germline V gene (reference sequence). DNA for the CDR3: TGTGCCAGTAGTATGACTCTTAACAATGAGCAGTTCTTC. Protein product: CASSMTLNNEQFF.

The genes are TRBV9 and TRBJ2-1; 11 bases agree with TRBD2. Per germline, CDR1 SGDLS and CDR2 YYNGEE. With V trimmed by 0 bases and J by 2 bases, 13 bases remained unmatched. This CDR3 has 20 amino acids. The CDR3 is CASSVETSGETITTYNEQFF. CDR3 bases: TGTGCCAGCAGCGTAGAGACTAGCGGGGAGACGATAACTACCTACAATGAGCAGTTCTTC.

The V gene is TRBV7-6, the J gene TRBJ1-1, with no clear D. The CDR3 totals 13 residues. Between the trimmed V and J ends, which lost 5 bases and 2 bases, there was a span of 9 bases. Germline V gene sequence: CDR1 SGHVS, CDR2 FNYEAQ. For the CDR3, the DNA is TGTGCCAGCAGCGGCGGGCTAAACACTGAAGCTTTCTTT. Translating gives CASSGGLNTEAFF.

The gene calls are TRBV19 and TRBJ2-7; D may be TRBD1 (5 bases). Germline values: CDR1 LNHDA, CDR2 SQIVND (reference sequence). Deletions cut 7 bases from V and 3 bases from J, with 19 bases between. The CDR3 consists of 15 residues. The CDR3 bases are TGTGCCAGTACCCTGGCCACAGGCGCTATCTACGAGCAGTACTTC. Translating gives CASTLATGAIYEQYF.

The chain combines TRBV6-6 with TRBJ2-2, with 13 nucleotides matching TRBD2. This CDR3 contains 19 residues. Germline CDR1 is MNHNY and CDR2 is SVGAGI (reference sequence). Trimming at V came to 6 bases and at J to 0 bases, leaving 10 bases not matched to a gene. CDR3 loop: CASSYRTSGRLANTGELFF. The CDR3 bases are TGTGCCAGCAGCTACCGGACTAGCGGGAGACTCGCGAACACCGGGGAGCTGTTTTTT.

The genes are TRBV11-2 and TRBJ2-7; 9 bases align to TRBD2. CDR1 is SGHAT and CDR2 is FQNNGV in the germline V gene. The V segment lost 1 base and the J segment 2 bases; nucleotides outside the gene matches: 6. The CDR3 covers 16 residues. For the CDR3, the DNA is TGTGCCAGCAGCTTAGGGACGACTAGCGGAGCCTACGAGCAGTACTTC. Amino acid sequence: CASSLGTTSGAYEQYF.

V usage is TRBV18 and J usage is TRBJ2-3; D is possibly TRBD2 (5 bases). CDR3 length: 14 residues. The V end was cut by 0 bases, the J end by 4 bases, with 8 bases between. Germline lookup yields CDR1 KGHSH and CDR2 LQKENI. The CDR3 coding sequence is TGTGCCAGCTCACCACCGTCGGGATCAGATACGCAGTATTTT. Protein: CASSPPSGSDTQYF.

There are a few counts of this clone. The chain recombines TRBV28 with TRBJ1-5; D is unresolved. The V end lost 5 bases, the J end lost 4 bases, and 15 bases lay between the germline ends. Germline V gene data show CDR1 as MDHEN and CDR2 as SYDVKM. The CDR3 is 15 amino acids. CDR3 loop: CASSTTVGVNQPQHF. The DNA for the CDR3 is TGTGCCAGCAGTACTACGGTCGGGGTTAATCAGCCCCAGCATTTT.

The rearrangement uses TRBV11-3 and TRBJ2-4; tentatively, D is TRBD2 (5 bases). Germline V CDR1 and CDR2: SGHNT, YENEEA. This CDR3 is built from 13 residues. V was trimmed by 6 bases and J by 6 bases, leaving 12 bases between them. The CDR3 is CASSAHGLNIQYF. CDR3 nucleotide sequence: TGTGCCAGCAGTGCTCATGGACTAAACATTCAGTACTTC.

This chain links TRBV30 with TRBJ2-2; TRBD1 aligns across 8 bases. V gave up 5 bases and J gave up 4 bases; unmatched junction bases: 3. CDR1 GTSNPN and CDR2 SVGIG come from the germline V gene (reference sequence). CDR3 length: 13 amino acids. CDR3 DNA sequence: TGTGCCTGGGACAGGGGAGGCACCGGGGAGCTGTTTTTT. Residues: CAWDRGGTGELFF.